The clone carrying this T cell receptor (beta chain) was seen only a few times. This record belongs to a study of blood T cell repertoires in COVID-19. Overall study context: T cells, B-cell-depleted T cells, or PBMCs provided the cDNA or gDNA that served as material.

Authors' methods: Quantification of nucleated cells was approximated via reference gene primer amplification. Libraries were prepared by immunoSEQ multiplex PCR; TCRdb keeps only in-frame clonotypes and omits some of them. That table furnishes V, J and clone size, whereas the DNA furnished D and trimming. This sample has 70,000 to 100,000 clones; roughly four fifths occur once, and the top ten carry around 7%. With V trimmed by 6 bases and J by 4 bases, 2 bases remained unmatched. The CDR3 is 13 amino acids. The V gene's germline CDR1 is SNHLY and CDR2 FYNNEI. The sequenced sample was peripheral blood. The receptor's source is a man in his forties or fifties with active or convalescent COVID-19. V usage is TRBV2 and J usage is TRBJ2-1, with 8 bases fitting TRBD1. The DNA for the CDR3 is TGTGCCAGCAGGGACAGGGCATACAATGAGCAGTTCTTC. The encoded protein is CASRDRAYNEQFF. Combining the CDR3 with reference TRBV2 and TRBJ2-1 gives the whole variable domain EPEVTQTPSHQVTQMGQEVILRCVPISNHLYFYWYRQILGQKVEFLVSFYNNEISEKSEIFDDQFSVERPDGSNFTLKIRSTKLEDSAMYFCASRDRAYNEQFFGPGTRLTVL.